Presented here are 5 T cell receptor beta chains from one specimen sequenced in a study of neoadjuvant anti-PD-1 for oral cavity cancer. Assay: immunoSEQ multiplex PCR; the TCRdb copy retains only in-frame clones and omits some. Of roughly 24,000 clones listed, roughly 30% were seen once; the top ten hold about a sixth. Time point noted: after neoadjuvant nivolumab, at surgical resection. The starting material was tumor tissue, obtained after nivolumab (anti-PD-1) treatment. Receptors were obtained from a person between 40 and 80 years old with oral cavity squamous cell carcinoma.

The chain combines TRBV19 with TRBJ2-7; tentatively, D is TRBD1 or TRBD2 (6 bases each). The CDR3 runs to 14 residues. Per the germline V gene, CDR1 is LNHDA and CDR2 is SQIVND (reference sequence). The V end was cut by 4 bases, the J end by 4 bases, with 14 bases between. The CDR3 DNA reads TGTGCCAGTAGTAACAGGGACTCCTTTTACGAGCAGTACTTC. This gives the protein CASSNRDSFYEQYF.

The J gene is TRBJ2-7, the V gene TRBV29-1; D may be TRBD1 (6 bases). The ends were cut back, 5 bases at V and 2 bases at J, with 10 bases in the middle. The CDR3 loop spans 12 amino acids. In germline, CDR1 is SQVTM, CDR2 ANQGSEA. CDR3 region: CSVLQGAYEQYF. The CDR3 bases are TGCAGCGTTTTACAGGGTGCCTACGAGCAGTACTTC.

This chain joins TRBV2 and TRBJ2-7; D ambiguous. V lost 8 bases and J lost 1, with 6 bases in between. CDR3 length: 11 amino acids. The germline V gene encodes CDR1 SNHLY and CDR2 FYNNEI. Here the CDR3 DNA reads TGTGCCAGCGTGGGTTCCTACGAGCAGTACTTC. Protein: CASVGSYEQYF.

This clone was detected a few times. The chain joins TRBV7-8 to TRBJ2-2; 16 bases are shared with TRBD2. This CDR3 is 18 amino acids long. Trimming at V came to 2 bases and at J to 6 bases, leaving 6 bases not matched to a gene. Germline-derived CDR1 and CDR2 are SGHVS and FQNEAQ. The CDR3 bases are TGTGCCAGCAGCTTAAGGGGACTAGCGGGAGGGCTTTCCGGGGAGCTGTTTTTT. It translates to CASSLRGLAGGLSGELFF.

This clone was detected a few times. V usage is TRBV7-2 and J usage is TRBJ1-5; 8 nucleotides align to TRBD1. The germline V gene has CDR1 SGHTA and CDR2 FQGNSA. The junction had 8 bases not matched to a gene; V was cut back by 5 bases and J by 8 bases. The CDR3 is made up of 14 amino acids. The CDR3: CASSLGQGREPQHF. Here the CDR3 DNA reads TGTGCCAGCAGCCTTGGACAGGGTAGGGAGCCCCAGCATTTT.